This is a list of T cell receptor beta chains from one sample in a study of high-grade serous ovarian cancer treatment subgroups. TCRdb's copy holds only in-frame clones and misses some; the assay was immunoSEQ multiplex PCR. The sample lists about 33,000 clones, 75% to 85% seen once, with 3.1% in the top ten. The sample taken for sequencing was tumor tissue. These receptors came from a human donor with high-grade serous ovarian cancer. Both conserved end residues are part of each CDR3. A D gene is named only where the DNA matches it firmly. Size is omitted from some rows. Given values are once, few, many or a class for expanded clones.

size: NA
D: NA
J: TRBJ1-1
V: TRBV4-3
DNA: TGCGCCAGCAGCCAAGATCCGGCCGGGGGCGAGGAAGCTTTCTTT
CDR3: CASSQDPAGGEEAFF

size: NA
D: NA
J: TRBJ1-2
V: TRBV15
DNA: TGTGCCATCAGCAGAGTTAAGGGCTACGGCTACACCTTC
CDR3: CAISRVKGYGYTF

size: NA
D: NA
J: TRBJ1-1
V: TRBV6-1
DNA: TGTGCCAGCTTTACCGGGACCGCGAAAAACACTGAAGCTTTCTTT
CDR3: CASFTGTAKNTEAFF

size: few
D: NA
J: TRBJ2-7
V: TRBV14
DNA: TGTGCCAGCAGCCAACAGATTTCCTACGAGCAGTACTTC
CDR3: CASSQQISYEQYF

size: NA
D: NA
J: TRBJ1-5
V: TRBV7-2
DNA: TGTGCCAGCAGCCGAGATTCAGGGGTAGGTCAGCCCCAGCATTTT
CDR3: CASSRDSGVGQPQHF

size: once
D: NA
J: TRBJ2-1
V: TRBV14
DNA: TGTGCCAGCAGCCAAGGCGCTTTTAGCTCCTACAATGAGCAGTTCTTC
CDR3: CASSQGAFSSYNEQFF

size: NA
D: NA
J: TRBJ2-7
V: TRBV28
DNA: TGTGCCAGTGGAATCGGGGGATACGAGCAGTACTTC
CDR3: CASGIGGYEQYF

size: few
D: NA
J: TRBJ1-5
V: TRBV7-2
DNA: TGTGCCAGCAGCTACGTCAATCAGCCCCAGCATTTT
CDR3: CASSYVNQPQHF

size: NA
D: NA
J: TRBJ1-5
V: TRBV7-2
DNA: TGTGCCAGCAGCTTAGTCCCAGAGAATAGCAATCAGCCCCAGCATTTT
CDR3: CASSLVPENSNQPQHF

size: NA
D: NA
J: TRBJ2-7
V: TRBV11-3
DNA: TGTGCCAGCAGCGGGGCAACCTACGAGCAGTACTTC
CDR3: CASSGATYEQYF

size: few
D: NA
J: TRBJ2-3
V: TRBV14
DNA: TGTGCCAGCAGCCTATACACAGATACGCAGTATTTT
CDR3: CASSLYTDTQYF

size: NA
D: NA
J: TRBJ2-7
V: TRBV19
DNA: TGTGCCAGTAGTATAGGGGCGGGGCGCGAGCAGTACTTC
CDR3: CASSIGAGREQYF

size: few
D: TRBD2
J: TRBJ2-5
V: TRBV27
DNA: TGTGCCAGCAGAGGGAGGGTCCAAGAGACCCAGTACTTC
CDR3: CASRGRVQETQYF

size: NA
D: NA
J: TRBJ2-7
V: TRBV5-1
DNA: TGCGCCAGCAGCCCCAGCGCAGGCTACGAGCAGTACTTC
CDR3: CASSPSAGYEQYF

size: NA
D: NA
J: TRBJ2-7
V: TRBV4-1
DNA: TGCGCCAGCAGCCAAGTTATGCTGGGCGAGCAGTACTTC
CDR3: CASSQVMLGEQYF

size: NA
D: TRBD1
J: TRBJ1-1
V: TRBV2
DNA: TGTGCCGGGGGACAGGACGTGAACACTGAAGCTTTCTTT
CDR3: CAGGQDVNTEAFF